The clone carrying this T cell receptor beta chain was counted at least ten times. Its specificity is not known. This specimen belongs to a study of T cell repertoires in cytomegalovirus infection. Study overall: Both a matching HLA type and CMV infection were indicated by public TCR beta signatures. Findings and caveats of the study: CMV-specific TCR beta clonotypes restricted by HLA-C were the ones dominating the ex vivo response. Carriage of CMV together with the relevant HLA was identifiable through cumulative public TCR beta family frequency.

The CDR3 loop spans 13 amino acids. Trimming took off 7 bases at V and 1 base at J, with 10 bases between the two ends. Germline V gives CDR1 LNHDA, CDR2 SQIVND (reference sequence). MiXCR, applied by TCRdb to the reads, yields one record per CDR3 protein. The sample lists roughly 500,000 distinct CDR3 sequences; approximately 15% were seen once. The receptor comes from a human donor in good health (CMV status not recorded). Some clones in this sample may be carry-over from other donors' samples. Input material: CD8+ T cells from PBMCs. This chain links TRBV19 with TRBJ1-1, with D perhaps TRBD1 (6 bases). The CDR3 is CASTQGWNTEAFF. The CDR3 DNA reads TGTGCCAGTACCCAGGGGTGGAACACTGAAGCTTTCTTT.